This record covers a single T cell receptor (beta chain). What it recognizes is unknown. The table came from immunoSEQ multiplex PCR; TCRdb's copy has only in-frame clones and leaves some out. The sample consists of 50,000 to 55,000 clones, 80% to 90% of them appearing once. The CDR3 has 12 residues. V lost 6 bases, J lost 7 bases, and 9 bases lay in between. The germline V gene encodes CDR1 MDHEN and CDR2 SYDVKM. The data were taken from a study of T cell responses to AZD1222 COVID-19 vaccine. Study-wide points: Just a handful of AZD1222 recipients tested seropositive at baseline. Repertoire sampling was restricted to post-peak T cell response timepoints. Donors were largely white British and mainly female; clonal diversity was possibly underestimated.

This TCR came from an adult who received the AZD1222 COVID-19 vaccine. This rearrangement joins TRBV28 to TRBJ1-4; D might be TRBD1 (6 bases). Material: peripheral blood, obtained 28 days after the second AZD1222 dose. The CDR3 sequence is CASRLQGEKLFF. CDR3 DNA sequence: TGTGCCAGCAGATTACAGGGTGAAAAACTGTTTTTT.